A selection of T cell receptor beta chains follows, all from one sample in a study of blood T cell repertoires in COVID-19. Produced via immunoSEQ multiplex PCR; TCRdb's table is partial and in-frame only. This sample carries 150,000 or so clones, around 86% of them seen once, and the ten largest clones take about 4.4%. Material: PBMCs or T cells enriched from blood (not recorded which). Receptor source: a man aged 50 or older who had recovered from COVID-19. Both conserved end residues are part of each CDR3. The D gene is left open where the match is weak. Expanded clones are given a class, and other clones once, few, many or no size at all.

J gene: TRBJ2-1; D gene: TRBD2; V gene: TRBV5-1; clone size: once; CDR3 protein: CASLPGSSGADNEQFF; CDR3 DNA: TGCGCCAGCTTACCTGGGAGCAGCGGGGCTGACAATGAGCAGTTCTTC
J gene: TRBJ2-2; D gene: .; V gene: TRBV18; clone size: .; CDR3 protein: CASATINRWDTGELFF; CDR3 DNA: TGTGCCAGCGCGACAATTAATCGGTGGGACACCGGGGAGCTGTTTTTT
J gene: TRBJ1-1; D gene: .; V gene: TRBV19; clone size: .; CDR3 protein: CASKPGGGRATEAFF; CDR3 DNA: TGTGCCAGTAAGCCGGGGGGAGGTAGGGCCACTGAAGCTTTCTTT
J gene: TRBJ2-5; D gene: .; V gene: TRBV18; clone size: once; CDR3 protein: CASSPKTLGGTQYF; CDR3 DNA: TGTGCCAGCTCACCAAAGACTCTCGGTGGGACCCAGTACTTC
J gene: TRBJ1-2; D gene: TRBD1; V gene: TRBV7-3; clone size: .; CDR3 protein: CASSQGQADYTF; CDR3 DNA: TGTGCCAGCAGCCAGGGACAGGCAGACTACACCTTC
J gene: TRBJ1-4; D gene: TRBD1; V gene: TRBV29-1; clone size: few; CDR3 protein: CSVAGTGAGTNEKLFF; CDR3 DNA: TGCAGCGTTGCCGGGACAGGGGCCGGAACTAATGAAAAACTGTTTTTT
J gene: TRBJ1-4; D gene: .; V gene: TRBV15; clone size: .; CDR3 protein: CATSRDSWRRGANEKLFF; CDR3 DNA: TGTGCCACCAGCAGAGATTCATGGCGGCGGGGGGCTAATGAAAAACTGTTTTTT
J gene: TRBJ2-1; D gene: .; V gene: TRBV28; clone size: .; CDR3 protein: CASTLGGVVRNEQFF; CDR3 DNA: TGTGCCAGCACCCTCGGGGGAGTTGTTAGGAATGAGCAGTTCTTC
J gene: TRBJ1-1; D gene: .; V gene: TRBV5-6; clone size: .; CDR3 protein: CASSYRNTEAFF; CDR3 DNA: TGTGCCAGCAGCTACAGGAACACTGAAGCTTTCTTT
J gene: TRBJ1-5; D gene: .; V gene: TRBV7-2; clone size: .; CDR3 protein: CASSLDWPSLQHF; CDR3 DNA: TGTGCCAGCAGCTTAGATTGGCCGTCGCTCCAGCATTTT
J gene: TRBJ1-3; D gene: .; V gene: TRBV20-1; clone size: .; CDR3 protein: CSASESLLSGNTIYF; CDR3 DNA: TGCAGTGCTAGTGAATCACTTCTCTCTGGAAACACCATATATTTT
J gene: TRBJ2-1; D gene: TRBD1; V gene: TRBV5-1; clone size: .; CDR3 protein: CASSPWTGTYNEQFF; CDR3 DNA: TGCGCCAGCAGCCCCTGGACAGGGACCTACAATGAGCAGTTCTTC
J gene: TRBJ1-6; D gene: .; V gene: TRBV4-2; clone size: .; CDR3 protein: CASSQEEGRGWNSPLHF; CDR3 DNA: TGTGCCAGCAGCCAAGAGGAAGGCAGGGGTTGGAATTCACCCCTCCACTTT